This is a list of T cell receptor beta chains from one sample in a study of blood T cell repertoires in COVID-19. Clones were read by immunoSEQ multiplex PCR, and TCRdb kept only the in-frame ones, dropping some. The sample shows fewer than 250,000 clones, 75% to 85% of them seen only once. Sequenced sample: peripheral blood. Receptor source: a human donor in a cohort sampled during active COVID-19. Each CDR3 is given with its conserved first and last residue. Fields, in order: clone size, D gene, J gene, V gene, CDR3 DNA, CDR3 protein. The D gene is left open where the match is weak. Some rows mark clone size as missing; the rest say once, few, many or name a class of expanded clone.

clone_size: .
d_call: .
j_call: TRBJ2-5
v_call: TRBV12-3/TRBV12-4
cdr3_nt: TGTGCCAGCAACACGAACTCCGAGGGGACCCAGTACTTC
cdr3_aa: CASNTNSEGTQYF

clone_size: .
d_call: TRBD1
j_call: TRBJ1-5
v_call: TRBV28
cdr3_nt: TGTGCCAGCAGGCGGACAGGGCGAGGTAATCAGCCCCAGCATTTT
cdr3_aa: CASRRTGRGNQPQHF

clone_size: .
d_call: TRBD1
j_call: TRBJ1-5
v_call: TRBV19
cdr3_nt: TGTGCCAGCTCCTTTACAGGGGATAGCAATCAGCCCCAGCATTTT
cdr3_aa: CASSFTGDSNQPQHF

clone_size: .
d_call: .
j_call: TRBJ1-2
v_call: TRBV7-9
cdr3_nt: TGTGCCAGCAGTTCTACAGGCGGACTAACTAACTATGGCTACACCTTC
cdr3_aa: CASSSTGGLTNYGYTF

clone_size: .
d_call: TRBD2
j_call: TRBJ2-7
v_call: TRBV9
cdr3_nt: TGTGCCAGCAGCGCAGGAGTTGGTGGGGGACTAGCGCTCTACGAGCAGTACTTC
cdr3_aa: CASSAGVGGGLALYEQYF

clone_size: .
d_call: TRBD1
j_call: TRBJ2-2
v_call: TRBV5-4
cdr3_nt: TGTGCCAGCAGCGTCGGGACAGAGAACACTGGGGAGCTGTTTTTT
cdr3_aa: CASSVGTENTGELFF

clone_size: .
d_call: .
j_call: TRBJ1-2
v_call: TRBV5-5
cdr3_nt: TGTGCCAGCAGCTGGCAGGGTTCGGAGGGCTACACCTTC
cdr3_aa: CASSWQGSEGYTF

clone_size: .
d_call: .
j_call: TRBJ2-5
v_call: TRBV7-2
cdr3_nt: TGTGCCAGCAGCTTTGGGGGGGCGACGGAGACCCAGTACTTC
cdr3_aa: CASSFGGATETQYF

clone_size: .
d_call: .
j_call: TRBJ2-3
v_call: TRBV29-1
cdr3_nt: TGCAGCGTTGAAGATAGACTGAGCACAGATACGCAGTATTTT
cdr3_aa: CSVEDRLSTDTQYF

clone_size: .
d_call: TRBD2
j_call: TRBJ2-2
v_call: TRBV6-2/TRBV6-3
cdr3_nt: TGTGCCAGCAGTTTCCTAGCGGGAGGGCCAGGCGGGGAGCTGTTTTTT
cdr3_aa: CASSFLAGGPGGELFF

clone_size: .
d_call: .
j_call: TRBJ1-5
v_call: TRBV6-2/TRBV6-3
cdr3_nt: TGTGCCAGCAGCTGGGAGGGACGTCAGCCCCAGCATTTT
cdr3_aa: CASSWEGRQPQHF

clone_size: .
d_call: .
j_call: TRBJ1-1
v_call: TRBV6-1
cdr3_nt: TGTGCCAGCAGTCGGCGGCAAAAGAACACTGAAGCTTTCTTT
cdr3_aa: CASSRRQKNTEAFF

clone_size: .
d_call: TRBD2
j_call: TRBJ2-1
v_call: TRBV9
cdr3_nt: TGTGCCAGCAGCGCCGGACTAGAAGTACCTTACAATGAGCAGTTCTTC
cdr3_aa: CASSAGLEVPYNEQFF

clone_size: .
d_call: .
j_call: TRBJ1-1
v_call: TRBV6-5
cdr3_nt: TGTGCCAGCAGAACAGGAAACACTGAAGCTTTCTTT
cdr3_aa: CASRTGNTEAFF

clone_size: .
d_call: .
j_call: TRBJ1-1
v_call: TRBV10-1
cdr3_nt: TGCGCCAGCGGGGGGGTTAACACTGAAGCTTTCTTT
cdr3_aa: CASGGVNTEAFF

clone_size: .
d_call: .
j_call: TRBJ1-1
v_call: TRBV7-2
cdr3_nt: TGTGCCAGCAGTCGAAGCCGGGATAACACTGAAGCTTTCTTT
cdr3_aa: CASSRSRDNTEAFF

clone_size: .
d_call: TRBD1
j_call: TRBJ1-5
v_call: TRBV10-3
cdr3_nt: TGTGCCATCAGTGAAACAGGGGGGCGAGTCAATCAGCCCCAGCATTTT
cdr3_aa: CAISETGGRVNQPQHF

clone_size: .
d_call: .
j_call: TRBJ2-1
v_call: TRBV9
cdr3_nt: TGTGCCAGCAGCGTAGACGGGAAACCGATGGTACAGTTCTTC
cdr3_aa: CASSVDGKPMVQFF

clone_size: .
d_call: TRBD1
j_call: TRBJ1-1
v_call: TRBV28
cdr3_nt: TGTGCCAGCAACCCAGGGGGGAACACTGAAGCTTTCTTT
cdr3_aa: CASNPGGNTEAFF

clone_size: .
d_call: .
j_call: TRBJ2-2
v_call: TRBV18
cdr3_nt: TGTGCCAGCTCACCTCAGGGTCCTACCGGGGAGCTGTTTTTT
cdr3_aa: CASSPQGPTGELFF

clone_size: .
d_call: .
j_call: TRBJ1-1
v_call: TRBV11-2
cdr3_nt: TGTGCCAGCAGCCAAGACAGGCCTACTGAAGCTTTCTTT
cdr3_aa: CASSQDRPTEAFF

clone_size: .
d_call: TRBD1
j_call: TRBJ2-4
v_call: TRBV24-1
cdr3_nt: TGTGCCACCAGTGACCCTTTGGACAGGGAAAACATTCAGTACTTC
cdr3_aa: CATSDPLDRENIQYF

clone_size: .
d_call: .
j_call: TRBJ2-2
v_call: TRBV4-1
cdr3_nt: TGCGCCAGCAGCCAAGAGCCGCGGGGGCTGGGCGGGGAGCTGTTTTTT
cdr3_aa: CASSQEPRGLGGELFF

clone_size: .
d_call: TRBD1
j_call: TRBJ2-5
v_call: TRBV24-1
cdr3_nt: TGTGCCACCAGTGATGTGGGACAGGGGAAGCAAGAGACCCAGTACTTC
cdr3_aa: CATSDVGQGKQETQYF

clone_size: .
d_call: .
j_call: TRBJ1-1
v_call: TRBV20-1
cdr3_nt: TGCAGTGGAGGCGGCGGTGAAGCTTTCTTT
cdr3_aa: CSGGGGEAFF

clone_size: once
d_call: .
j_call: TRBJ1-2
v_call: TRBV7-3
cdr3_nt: TGTGCCAGCAGCCCGTCCGTAAGTCAGGGAAGATATGGCTACACCTTC
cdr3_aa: CASSPSVSQGRYGYTF

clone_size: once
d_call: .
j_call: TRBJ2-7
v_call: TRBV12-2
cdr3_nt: TGTGCAAATGGACGGGTAGCGGGAGCCGACCAGCAGTACTTC
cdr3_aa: CANGRVAGADQQYF

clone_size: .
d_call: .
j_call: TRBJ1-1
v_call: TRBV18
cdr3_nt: TGTGCCAGCTCACTCTCCGGGACAACTGCGGGTGAAGCTTTCTTT
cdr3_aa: CASSLSGTTAGEAFF

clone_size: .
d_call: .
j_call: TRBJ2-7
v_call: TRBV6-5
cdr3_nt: TGTGCCAGCAGTTACAGGGGGAACGAGCAGTACTTC
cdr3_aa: CASSYRGNEQYF

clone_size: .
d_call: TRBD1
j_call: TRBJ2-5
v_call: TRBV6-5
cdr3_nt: TGTGCCAGCCGCCAACCGGGACAGGGAAAAGAGACCCAGTACTTC
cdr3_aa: CASRQPGQGKETQYF

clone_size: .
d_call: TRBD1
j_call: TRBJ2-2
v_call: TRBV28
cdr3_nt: TGTGCCAGCAGGATCCGACAGGGGAGAGCCGGGGAGCTGTTTTTT
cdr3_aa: CASRIRQGRAGELFF

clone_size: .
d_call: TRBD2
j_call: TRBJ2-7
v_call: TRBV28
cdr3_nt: TGTGCCAGCAGCCCCCTGACTCTAGCGGGAGTTCGAGAGCAGTACTTC
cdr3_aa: CASSPLTLAGVREQYF

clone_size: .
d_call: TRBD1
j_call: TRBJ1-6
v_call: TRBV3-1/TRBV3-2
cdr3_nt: TGTGCCAGCAGCCAAGTCCCGACAGGGGTCACCTATAATTCACCCCTCCACTTT
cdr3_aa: CASSQVPTGVTYNSPLHF

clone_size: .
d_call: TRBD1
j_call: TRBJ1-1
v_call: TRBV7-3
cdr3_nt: TGTGCCAGCAGCCCTCGGGACAGGGGGCGAACTGAAGCTTTCTTT
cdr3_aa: CASSPRDRGRTEAFF

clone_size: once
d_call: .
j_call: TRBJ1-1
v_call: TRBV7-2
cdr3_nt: TGTGCCAGCAGCTTAATACGGGCCAGGGACACTGAAGCTTTCTTT
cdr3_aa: CASSLIRARDTEAFF

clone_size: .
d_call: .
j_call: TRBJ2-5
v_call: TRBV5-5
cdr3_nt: TGTGCCAGCAGCTTGCCGGGTGGAGAGACCCAGTACTTC
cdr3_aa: CASSLPGGETQYF

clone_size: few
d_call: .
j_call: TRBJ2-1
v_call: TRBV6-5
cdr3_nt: TGTGCCAGCAGGGGCGGGACCTCCTACAATGAGCAGTTCTTC
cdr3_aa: CASRGGTSYNEQFF

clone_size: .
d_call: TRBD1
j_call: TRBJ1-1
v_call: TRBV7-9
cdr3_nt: TGTGCCAGCAGCTCGTTACCGGGACAGCGGAACACTGAAGCTTTCTTT
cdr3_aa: CASSSLPGQRNTEAFF

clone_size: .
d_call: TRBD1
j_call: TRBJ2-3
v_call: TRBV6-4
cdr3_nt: TGTGCCAGCAGTGGTCAAGGACAGGGAACAGATACGCAGTATTTT
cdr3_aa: CASSGQGQGTDTQYF

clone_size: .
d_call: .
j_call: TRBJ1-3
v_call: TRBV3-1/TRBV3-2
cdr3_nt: TGTGCCAGCAGCCAAGATTCCGGGGTGGACGCTGGAAACACCATATATTTT
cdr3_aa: CASSQDSGVDAGNTIYF

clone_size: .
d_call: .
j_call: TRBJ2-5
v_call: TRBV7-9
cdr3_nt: TGTGCCAGCAGCTTTGCGGGTCAAGAGACCCAGTACTTC
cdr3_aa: CASSFAGQETQYF

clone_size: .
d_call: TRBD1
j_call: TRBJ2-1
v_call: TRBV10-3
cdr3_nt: TGTGCCATCAGTGACTCGACAGGGTTTGGTGAGCAGTTCTTC
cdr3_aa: CAISDSTGFGEQFF

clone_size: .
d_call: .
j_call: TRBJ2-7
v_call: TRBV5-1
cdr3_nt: TGCGCCAGCAGCTTGGACAGTCCCTACGAGCAGTACTTC
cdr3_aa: CASSLDSPYEQYF

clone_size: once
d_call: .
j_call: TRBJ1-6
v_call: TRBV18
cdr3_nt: TGTGCCAGCTCACCAACCCCGGGTCCAGGGGAGGGATCACCCCTCCACTTT
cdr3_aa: CASSPTPGPGEGSPLHF

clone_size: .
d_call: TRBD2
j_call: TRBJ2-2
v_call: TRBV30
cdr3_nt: TGTGCCTGGGGGCGGTCAGCGGGGACCGGGGAGCTGTTTTTT
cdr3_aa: CAWGRSAGTGELFF